This passage covers 29 T cell receptor beta chains from one sample sequenced in a study of response to subunit inactivated influenza vaccine. TCRdb called the RT-PCR reads again in MiXCR, with one record for every CDR3 protein. The sample has 550,000 to 650,000 distinct CDR3 sequences, 12% seen once. Sample: PBMCs from blood, taken on the day of vaccination. These receptors originate from a middle-aged man who received an inactivated influenza vaccine.

The chain is built from TRBV4-2 and TRBJ2-7; D unresolved. V lost 4 bases to trimming and J lost 3 bases, with 13 bases between them. The CDR3 has 14 residues. CDR1 and CDR2 from the germline V gene are LGHNA and YNFKEQ. Here the CDR3 reads CASSPRWAYYEQYF. The DNA for the CDR3 is TGTGCCAGCAGCCCAAGGTGGGCCTACTACGAGCAGTACTTC.

This clonotype was observed a few times. The gene calls are TRBV18 and TRBJ2-7; no firm D call. V shed 5 bases and J shed 5 bases, with 7 bases lying between them. Looked up from germline, CDR1 is KGHSH and CDR2 is LQKENI. The CDR3 loop spans 11 amino acids. The chain's CDR3 is CASSTPDEQYF. The CDR3, as DNA: TGTGCCAGCTCAACCCCTGACGAGCAGTACTTC.

This clonotype was found many times. V gene TRBV7-9 combines with J gene TRBJ2-7, with TRBD2 matching over 7 bases. This CDR3 has 12 residues. V shed 1 base, J shed 7 bases, and the junction held 1 base outside the gene matches. Germline V gene data show CDR1 as SEHNR and CDR2 as FQNEAQ (reference sequence). DNA of the CDR3: TGTGCCAGCAGCTTAGGGACTAGAGAGCAGTACTTC. Translated, it gives CASSLGTREQYF.

This clonotype has ten or more counts. The chain has TRBV5-1 and TRBJ1-1; TRBD1 matches at 7 bases. CDR1 and CDR2 (germline): SGHRS, YFSETQ. V lost 4 bases and J lost 10; bases outside the gene matches: 7. There are 12 residues in the CDR3. This CDR3 is CASSTDRAAAFF. The CDR3 DNA is TGCGCCAGCAGCACCGACAGGGCGGCAGCTTTCTTT.

The sample holds a few counts of this clonotype. The junction departs from germline at one end; a sequencing error may be responsible. The chain joins TRBV20-1 to TRBJ1-1; D might be TRBD1 (6 bases). The CDR3 is made up of 14 amino acids. The germline CDR1 and CDR2 sequences are DFQATT and SNEGSKA (reference sequence). In nucleotides, the CDR3 is TGCAGTGCTAGAGTTATGGGCAGGGGAACTGAAGCCTTCTTT. Encoded protein: CSARVMGRGTEAFF.

The V and J genes are TRBV24-1 and TRBJ2-7; 9 bases align to TRBD1. The V gene end was trimmed by 3 bases and the J gene end by 7 bases; junction bases not matched to a gene: 3. This CDR3 is built from 13 residues. CDR1 and CDR2 (germline): KGHDR, SFDVKD. The CDR3 coding sequence is TGTGCCACCAGTGATCGGGACAGGGATGAGCAGTACTTC. This encodes CATSDRDRDEQYF.

A few counts support this clonotype. This chain uses TRBV24-1 with TRBJ2-5, with 7 bases matching TRBD1. V was pared by 7 bases and J by 1 base, with 2 bases of the junction left unmatched. Germline V gene sequence: CDR1 KGHDR, CDR2 SFDVKD. The CDR3 is 13 residues long. This CDR3 is CATSRDSQETQYF. Here the CDR3 DNA reads TGTGCCACCAGCCGGGACAGCCAAGAGACCCAGTACTTC.

This clonotype was detected many times. The chain combines TRBV11-2 with TRBJ2-7; D perhaps matches TRBD2 (6 bases). V gave up 1 base and J gave up 0 bases, with 10 bases separating them. From germline, CDR1 is SGHAT and CDR2 FQNNGV. This CDR3 comprises 15 residues. CDR3 bases: TGTGCCAGCAGCTTAGGTCGCGGGATCTCCTACGAGCAGTACTTC. Residues: CASSLGRGISYEQYF.

The J gene is TRBJ2-2, the V gene TRBV7-2, with 10 positions matching TRBD2. CDR1 SGHTA and CDR2 FQGNSA come from the germline V gene. The V gene end was trimmed by 5 bases and the J gene end by 5 bases; junction bases not matched to a gene: 5. This CDR3 is 15 amino acids long. CDR3 in DNA: TGTGCCAGCAGCACGAGCGGGGGGGTAACCGGGGAGCTGTTTTTT. It yields the protein CASSTSGGVTGELFF.

This clonotype has a handful of counts. CDR3 region: CASSPGLGVAEAFF. CDR3 nucleotides: TGTGCCAGCAGCCCGGGACTGGGAGTTGCTGAAGCTTTCTTT. The J gene is TRBJ1-1, the V gene TRBV7-9; a weak D match, TRBD1 (5 bases). Germline V gene sequence: CDR1 SEHNR, CDR2 FQNEAQ (reference sequence). V lost 5 bases and J 6 bases, leaving 16 bases between the germline ends. This CDR3 is 14 amino acids long.

The chain joins TRBV12-3 or TRBV12-4 to TRBJ1-3; D is unresolved. V was pared by 8 bases and J by 0 bases, with 14 bases between. This CDR3 is 15 amino acids long. The CDR3 loop is CASRSSGPSGNTIYF. In DNA form, the CDR3 reads TGTGCCAGCCGTTCCTCCGGGCCCTCTGGAAACACCATATATTTT.

This clonotype was counted a few times. The genes are TRBV7-6 and TRBJ2-3; D gene uncertain. The CDR3 runs 13 residues. CDR1 SGHVS and CDR2 FNYEAQ come from the germline V gene. V gave up 1 base and J gave up 2 bases, with 4 bases separating them. For the CDR3, the DNA is TGTGCCAGCAGCTTAGAGATCACAGATACGCAGTATTTT. This codes for CASSLEITDTQYF.

This clonotype appeared a few times. A junction boundary mismatches the germline segment, possibly from a read error. This sequence joins TRBV20-1 and TRBJ1-2; D not resolved. Germline assignment: CDR1 DFQATT and CDR2 SNEGSKA (reference sequence). CDR3 length equals 16 residues. CDR3 residues: CCARESQYGPNYGYTF. CDR3 nucleotide sequence: TGCTGTGCTAGAGAAAGTCAGTACGGACCTAACTATGGCTACACCTTC.

The table lists this clonotype with many counts. This chain uses TRBV12-3 or TRBV12-4 with TRBJ2-5; D perhaps matches TRBD1 (6 bases). Trimming shortened V by 2 bases and J by 5 bases, and 9 bases separated the two germline ends. The CDR3 runs 13 residues. CDR3 DNA: TGTGCCAGCAGTTTATCCCAGGGGGAGACCCAGTACTTC. This gives the protein CASSLSQGETQYF.

CDR3 region: CASSLEVSYNEQFF. CDR3 DNA sequence: TGTGCCAGCAGCTTGGAGGTCTCCTACAATGAGCAGTTCTTC. V usage is TRBV7-9 and J usage is TRBJ2-1; the D gene is possibly TRBD2 (5 bases). From germline, CDR1 is SEHNR and CDR2 FQNEAQ (reference sequence). V was cut by 3 bases and J by 0 bases, with 6 bases left in between. This CDR3 spans 14 amino acids.

This clonotype showed up just a few times. This sequence joins TRBV7-9 and TRBJ1-4; 9 bases fit TRBD1. The CDR3 length is 16 residues. Germline V lookup: CDR1 SEHNR, CDR2 FQNEAQ (reference sequence). V was pared by 5 bases and J by 8 bases, with 12 bases of the junction left unmatched. The CDR3 spells CASSHRRDRAGEKLFF. The CDR3 DNA sequence: TGTGCCAGCAGCCACCGACGGGACAGGGCGGGAGAAAAACTGTTTTTT.

This clonotype was counted only a few times. V is TRBV4-1 and J is TRBJ2-2, with D uncertain. Germline V gene lookup returns CDR1 MGHRA and CDR2 YSYEKL. The CDR3 runs 13 residues. The ends were cut back, 3 bases at V and 3 bases at J, with 5 bases in the middle. The CDR3 here is CASSHMDTGELFF. The CDR3 DNA follows: TGCGCCAGCAGCCACATGGACACCGGGGAGCTGTTTTTT.

CDR3 loop: CASSFRGADEKLFF. Written as DNA, the CDR3 is TGCGCCAGCAGCTTTAGAGGGGCAGATGAAAAACTGTTTTTT. The rearrangement links TRBV5-1 to TRBJ1-4, with D possibly being TRBD1 (5 bases). Deletions cut 2 bases from V and 6 bases from J, with 11 bases between. The CDR3 runs 14 residues. CDR1 is SGHRS, CDR2 YFSETQ, per germline.

The rearrangement uses TRBV9 and TRBJ2-1, with D perhaps given as TRBD1 or TRBD2 (5 bases each). Germline V gives CDR1 SGDLS, CDR2 YYNGEE. Trimming cost V 4 bases and J 0 bases, with 11 bases left between them. The CDR3 is made up of 15 amino acids. As DNA, the CDR3 is TGTGCCAGCAGCTGGGACCTTAGCTCCTACAATGAGCAGTTCTTC. This translates into CASSWDLSSYNEQFF. The variable domain in full, completed from reference TRBV9 and TRBJ2-1, reads DSGVTQTPKHLITATGQRVTLRCSPRSGDLSVYWYQQSLDQGLQFLIQYYNGEERAKGNILERFSAQQFPDLHSELNLSSLELGDSALYFCASSWDLSSYNEQFFGPGTRLTVL.

The sample holds many counts of this clonotype. The chain is built from TRBV2 and TRBJ2-7; possibly TRBD1 for D (6 bases). The CDR3 runs to 13 residues. Germline V CDR1 and CDR2: SNHLY, FYNNEI. The V gene lost 4 bases and the J gene lost 5 bases, with 12 bases spanning the gap. The CDR3 is CASSVNRDNEQYF. The CDR3, as DNA: TGTGCCAGCAGTGTGAACAGGGACAACGAGCAGTACTTC.

The chain couples TRBV6-2 or TRBV6-3 to TRBJ2-1, with 11 positions matching TRBD2. CDR3 length equals 14 residues. Germline V CDR1 and CDR2: MNHEY, SVGEGT. J gave up 5 bases and V 6 bases, and 3 bases lay outside the gene matches. The CDR3 spells CASRTSGINNEQFF. In nucleotides, the CDR3 is TGTGCCAGCAGGACTAGCGGGATTAACAATGAGCAGTTCTTC.

This clonotype came up a few times. This chain connects TRBV7-2 to TRBJ1-5, with D hard to call. This CDR3 has 16 residues. Per germline, CDR1 SGHTA and CDR2 FQGNSA. With 3 bases removed from V and 5 bases from J, the gap between germline ends came to 17 bases. The CDR3 DNA is TGTGCCAGCAGCTTGGCACTCCAAGCGGAAGATCAGCCCCAGCATTTT. Translating it yields CASSLALQAEDQPQHF.

In this sample, this clonotype turned up a few times. The chain links TRBV20-1 to TRBJ1-6; D is perhaps TRBD1 (6 bases). This CDR3 has 16 amino acids. The V and J ends lost 6 bases and 2 bases respectively, with 17 bases between them. Germline lookup yields CDR1 DFQATT and CDR2 SNEGSKA (reference sequence). The CDR3 sequence is CSARPHRDPYNSPLHF. The CDR3 nucleotides are TGCAGTGCCCGGCCCCACAGGGACCCCTATAATTCACCCCTCCACTTT.

This clonotype showed up many times. This chain joins TRBV2 and TRBJ2-3; no clear D. Germline V lookup: CDR1 SNHLY, CDR2 FYNNEI. The CDR3 loop spans 16 amino acids. V dropped 0 bases and J dropped 3 bases, with 13 bases sitting between them. In nucleotides, the CDR3 is TGTGCCAGCAGTGAAGCTTTGGGGTATTATACAGATACGCAGTATTTT. This sequence encodes CASSEALGYYTDTQYF.

This clonotype appeared a few times. The chain carries TRBV20-1 and TRBJ1-6, with D perhaps matching TRBD1 (6 bases). CDR1 DFQATT and CDR2 SNEGSKA come from the germline V gene (reference sequence). The CDR3 extends over 15 amino acids. V was trimmed by 2 bases and J by 6 bases, leaving 14 bases between them. CDR3 nucleotide sequence: TGCAGTGCTAGACAACAGGGATCCGGTAATTCACCCCTCCACTTT. Translation gives CSARQQGSGNSPLHF.

The V and J genes are TRBV6-1 and TRBJ1-3; 7 nucleotides agree with TRBD1. V lost 6 bases and J lost 0; bases outside the gene matches: 2. The germline CDR1 and CDR2 sequences are MNHNS and SASEGT. This CDR3 is built from 14 residues. The chain's CDR3 is CASRGTVSGNTIYF. In nucleotides, the CDR3 is TGTGCCAGCAGGGGGACAGTCTCTGGAAACACCATATATTTT.

The chain is built from TRBV5-4 and TRBJ2-5; D ambiguous. Trimming removed 4 bases from V and 2 bases from J, with 15 bases in between. CDR1 and CDR2 from the germline V gene are SGHNT and YYREEE (reference sequence). This CDR3 is 15 amino acids long. The CDR3 here is CASSPSTRKQETQYF. CDR3 DNA: TGTGCCAGCAGCCCATCGACACGGAAACAAGAGACCCAGTACTTC. The complete variable domain, with remaining parts taken from reference TRBV5-4 and TRBJ2-5, reads ETGVTQSPTHLIKTRGQQVTLRCSSQSGHNTVSWYQQALGQGPQFIFQYYREEENGRGNFPPRFSGLQFPNYSSELNVNALELDDSALYLCASSPSTRKQETQYFGPGTRLLVL.

V usage is TRBV5-1 and J usage is TRBJ1-1, with 9 bases aligning to TRBD1. After removal of 0 bases from V and 4 bases from J, the junction contained 4 bases not matched to a gene. The CDR3 contains 15 residues. Germline V gives CDR1 SGHRS, CDR2 YFSETQ. The CDR3 bases are TGCGCCAGCAGCTTGGGACAGGGGGTGAGCACTGAAGCTTTCTTT. Its protein product is CASSLGQGVSTEAFF.

This clonotype was seen only a few times. The genes are TRBV4-1 and TRBJ1-1; tentatively, D is TRBD1 (5 bases). The germline CDR1 and CDR2 sequences are MGHRA and YSYEKL. The CDR3 consists of 13 residues. Trimming pared 4 bases from V and 11 bases from J, leaving 17 bases between. The CDR3 region has the DNA TGCGCCAGCAGCCGTCTTTTTGGGGCCCCCGCTTTCTTT. Its translation: CASSRLFGAPAFF.